The source of this T cell receptor (beta chain) is a study of T cells after yellow fever vaccination. Researchers made TCR cDNA using 5'RACE template switching, and this step added a universal primer site and UMIs. TCRdb ran MiXCR on the 5' RACE reads and lists one entry per CDR3 protein. Of hundreds of thousands of distinct CDR3 sequences listed, around 3.9% are singletons. CDR3 length: 15 amino acids. CDR1 is SEHNR, CDR2 FQNEAQ, per germline (reference sequence). The V and J ends lost 5 bases and 2 bases, in that order; junction bases with no gene match: 3. This clonotype occurred many times. The chain couples TRBV7-9 to TRBJ1-3, with 10 bases identical to TRBD1. The TCR comes from a man younger than 30 who received the YFV17D yellow fever vaccine. The starting material was PBMCs, obtained on the day of the yellow fever booster vaccination. The CDR3 sequence is CASSPGTGAGNTIYF. As DNA, the CDR3 is TGTGCCAGCAGCCCGGGGACAGGGGCTGGAAACACCATATATTTT.